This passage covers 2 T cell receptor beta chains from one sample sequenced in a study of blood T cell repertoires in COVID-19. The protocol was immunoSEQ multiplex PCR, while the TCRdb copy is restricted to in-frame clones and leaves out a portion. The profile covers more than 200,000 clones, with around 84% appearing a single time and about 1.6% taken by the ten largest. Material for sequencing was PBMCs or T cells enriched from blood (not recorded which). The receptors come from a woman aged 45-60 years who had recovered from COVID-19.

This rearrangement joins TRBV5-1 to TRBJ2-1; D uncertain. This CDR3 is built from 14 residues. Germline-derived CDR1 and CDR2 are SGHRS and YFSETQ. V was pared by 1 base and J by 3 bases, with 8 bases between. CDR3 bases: TGCGCCAGCAGCTTGATGCAGAACTACAATGAGCAGTTCTTC. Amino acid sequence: CASSLMQNYNEQFF.

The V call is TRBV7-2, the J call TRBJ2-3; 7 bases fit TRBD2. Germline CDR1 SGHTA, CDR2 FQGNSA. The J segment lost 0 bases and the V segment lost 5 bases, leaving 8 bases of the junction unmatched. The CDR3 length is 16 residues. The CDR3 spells CASSALAGPSTDTQYF. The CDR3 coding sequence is TGTGCCAGCAGCGCCTTAGCGGGCCCTAGCACAGATACGCAGTATTTT.